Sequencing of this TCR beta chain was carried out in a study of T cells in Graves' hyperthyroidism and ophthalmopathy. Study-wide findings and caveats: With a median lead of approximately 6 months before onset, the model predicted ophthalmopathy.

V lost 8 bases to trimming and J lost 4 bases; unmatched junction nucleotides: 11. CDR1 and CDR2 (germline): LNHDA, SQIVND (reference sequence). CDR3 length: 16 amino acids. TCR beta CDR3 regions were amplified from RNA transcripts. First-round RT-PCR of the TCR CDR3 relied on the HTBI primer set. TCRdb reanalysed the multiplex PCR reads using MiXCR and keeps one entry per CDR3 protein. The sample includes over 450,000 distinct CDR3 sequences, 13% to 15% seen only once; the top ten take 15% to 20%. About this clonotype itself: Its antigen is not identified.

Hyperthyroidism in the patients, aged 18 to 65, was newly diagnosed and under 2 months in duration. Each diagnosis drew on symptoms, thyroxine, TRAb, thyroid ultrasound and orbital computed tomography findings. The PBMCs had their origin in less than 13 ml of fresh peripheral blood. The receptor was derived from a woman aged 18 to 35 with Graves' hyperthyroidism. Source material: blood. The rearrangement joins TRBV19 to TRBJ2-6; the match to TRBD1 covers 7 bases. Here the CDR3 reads CASRRHRGSGANVLTF. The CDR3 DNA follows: TGTGCCAGTCGTAGACACAGGGGTTCAGGGGCCAACGTCCTGACTTTC.